This T cell receptor (beta chain) is drawn from a study of blood T cell repertoires in COVID-19. Only in-frame clones appear in the TCRdb table, and some are missing; sequencing was by immunoSEQ multiplex PCR. Of about 250,000 clones detected, around 89% appear once; the ten largest clones hold 8.8%. Trimming removed 0 bases from V and 7 bases from J, with 9 bases in between. The CDR3 spans 13 residues. Germline V lookup: CDR1 SNHLY, CDR2 FYNNEI. The sequenced sample consisted of PBMCs or T cells enriched from blood (not recorded which). The chain carries TRBV2 and TRBJ2-5; D not resolved. This TCR derives from a middle-aged man who had recovered from COVID-19. CDR3 amino acids: CASSEALTGTQYF. CDR3 DNA sequence: TGTGCCAGCAGTGAAGCGCTTACGGGGACCCAGTACTTC.